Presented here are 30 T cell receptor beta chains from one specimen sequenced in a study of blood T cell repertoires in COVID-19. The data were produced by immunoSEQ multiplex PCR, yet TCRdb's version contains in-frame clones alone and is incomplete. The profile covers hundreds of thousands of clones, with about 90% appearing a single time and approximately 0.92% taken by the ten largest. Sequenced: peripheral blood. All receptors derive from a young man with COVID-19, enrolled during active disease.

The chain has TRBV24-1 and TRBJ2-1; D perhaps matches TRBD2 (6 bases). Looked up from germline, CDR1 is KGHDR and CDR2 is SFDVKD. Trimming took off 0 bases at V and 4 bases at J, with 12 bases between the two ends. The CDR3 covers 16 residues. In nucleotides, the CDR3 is TGTGCCACCAGTGATTTGTCCGGGAGTGGGTACAATGAGCAGTTCTTC. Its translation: CATSDLSGSGYNEQFF.

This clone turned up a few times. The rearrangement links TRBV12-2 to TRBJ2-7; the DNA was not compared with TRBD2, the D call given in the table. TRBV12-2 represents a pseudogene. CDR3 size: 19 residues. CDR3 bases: TGTGCAAGTCGCGGACACTCTAGCTTTCGGGACTGTCTAGCCTACGAGCAGTACTTC. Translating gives CASRGHSSFRDCLAYEQYF.

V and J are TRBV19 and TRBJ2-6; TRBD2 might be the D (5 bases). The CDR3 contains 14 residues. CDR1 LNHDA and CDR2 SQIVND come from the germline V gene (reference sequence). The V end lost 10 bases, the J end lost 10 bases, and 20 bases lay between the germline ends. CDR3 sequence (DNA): TGTGCCACCTCCGCGGAGGCCCTATTAAACGTCCTGACTTTC. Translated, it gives CATSAEALLNVLTF.

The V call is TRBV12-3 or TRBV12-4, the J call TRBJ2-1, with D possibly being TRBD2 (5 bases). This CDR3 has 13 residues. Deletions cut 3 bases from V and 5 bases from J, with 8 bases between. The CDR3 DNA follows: TGTGCCAGCAGTTTCGGGATGAACAATGAGCAGTTCTTC. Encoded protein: CASSFGMNNEQFF.

CDR3: CASTRFDRGRSNTGELFF. CDR3 sequence (DNA): TGTGCCAGCACCCGCTTCGACAGGGGACGATCTAACACCGGGGAGCTGTTTTTT. This chain connects TRBV27 to TRBJ2-2; TRBD1 matches at 8 bases. CDR1 MNHEY and CDR2 SMNVEV come from the germline V gene (reference sequence). The CDR3 contains 18 residues. V lost 7 bases to trimming and J lost 2 bases; unmatched junction nucleotides: 15.

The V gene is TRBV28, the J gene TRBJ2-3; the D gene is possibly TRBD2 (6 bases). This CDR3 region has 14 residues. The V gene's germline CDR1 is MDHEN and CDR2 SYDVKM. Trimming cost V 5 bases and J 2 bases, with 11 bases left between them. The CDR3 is CASSRDLPTDTQYF. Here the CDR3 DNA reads TGTGCCAGCAGTCGGGACTTACCCACAGATACGCAGTATTTT.

The CDR3 DNA is TGTGCCAGCAGCCGGACAGTTTATAGCAATCAGCCCCAGCATTTT. Its translation is CASSRTVYSNQPQHF. This chain links TRBV2 with TRBJ1-5; D may be TRBD1 (6 bases). CDR3 length: 15 amino acids. Trimming took off 6 bases at V and 0 bases at J, with 12 bases between the two ends. Germline V lookup: CDR1 SNHLY, CDR2 FYNNEI.

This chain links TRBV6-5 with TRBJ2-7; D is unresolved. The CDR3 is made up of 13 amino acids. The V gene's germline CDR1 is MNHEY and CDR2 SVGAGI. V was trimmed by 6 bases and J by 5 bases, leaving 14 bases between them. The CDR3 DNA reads TGTGCCAGCAGCCCCCAACAGTTCCACGAGCAGTACTTC. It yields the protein CASSPQQFHEQYF.

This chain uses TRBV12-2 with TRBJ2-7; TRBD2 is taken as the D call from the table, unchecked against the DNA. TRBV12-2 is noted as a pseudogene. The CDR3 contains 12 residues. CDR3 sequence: CASRLGAHEQYF. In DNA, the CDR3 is TGTGCAAGTCGCTTAGGAGCGCACGAGCAGTACTTC.

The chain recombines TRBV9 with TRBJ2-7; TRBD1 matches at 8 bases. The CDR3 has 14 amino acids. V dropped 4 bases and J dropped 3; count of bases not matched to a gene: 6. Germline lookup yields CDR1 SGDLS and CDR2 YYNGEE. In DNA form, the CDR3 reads TGTGCCAGCAGCACCGGGACAGGAAACTACGAGCAGTACTTC. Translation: CASSTGTGNYEQYF.

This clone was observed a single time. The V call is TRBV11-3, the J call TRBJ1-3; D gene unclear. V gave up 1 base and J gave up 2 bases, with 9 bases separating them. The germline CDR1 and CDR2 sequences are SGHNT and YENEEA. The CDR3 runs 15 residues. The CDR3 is CASSLGAVPGNTIYF. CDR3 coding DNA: TGTGCCAGCAGCTTAGGGGCCGTGCCTGGAAACACCATATATTTT. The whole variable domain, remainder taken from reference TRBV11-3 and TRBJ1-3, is EAGVVQSPRYKIIEKKQPVAFWCNPISGHNTLYWYLQNLGQGPELLIRYENEEAVDDSQLPKDRFSAERLKGVDSTLKIQPAELGDSAVYLCASSLGAVPGNTIYFGEGSWLTVV.

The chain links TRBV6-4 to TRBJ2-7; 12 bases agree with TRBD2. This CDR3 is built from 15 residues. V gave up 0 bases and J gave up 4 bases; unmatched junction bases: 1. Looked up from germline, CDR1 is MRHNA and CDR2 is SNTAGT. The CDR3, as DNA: TGTGCCAGCAGTGACTCGGGACTAGCGGGTTACGAGCAGTACTTC. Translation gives CASSDSGLAGYEQYF.

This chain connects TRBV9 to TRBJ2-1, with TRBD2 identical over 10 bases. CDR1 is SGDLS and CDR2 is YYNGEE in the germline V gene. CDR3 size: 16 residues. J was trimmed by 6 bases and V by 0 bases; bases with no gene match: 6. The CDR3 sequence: CASSVEGLAGVNEQFF. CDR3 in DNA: TGTGCCAGCAGCGTAGAAGGGCTAGCGGGGGTCAATGAGCAGTTCTTC.

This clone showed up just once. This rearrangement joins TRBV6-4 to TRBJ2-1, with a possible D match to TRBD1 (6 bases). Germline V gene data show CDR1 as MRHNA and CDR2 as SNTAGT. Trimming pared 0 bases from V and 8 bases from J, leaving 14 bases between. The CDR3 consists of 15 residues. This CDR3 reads CASSDSMQGSDEQFF. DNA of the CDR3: TGTGCCAGCAGTGACTCTATGCAGGGGTCCGATGAGCAGTTCTTC.

The chain's CDR3 is CASSLALGGGAGRGYTF. DNA of the CDR3: TGTGCCAGCAGCTTGGCACTCGGTGGGGGGGCAGGGAGAGGCTACACCTTC. The chain joins TRBV5-4 to TRBJ1-2, with D maybe TRBD1 (6 bases). The V gene lost 0 bases and the J gene lost 8 bases, with 23 bases spanning the gap. The CDR3 consists of 17 residues. CDR1 SGHNT and CDR2 YYREEE come from the germline V gene (reference sequence).

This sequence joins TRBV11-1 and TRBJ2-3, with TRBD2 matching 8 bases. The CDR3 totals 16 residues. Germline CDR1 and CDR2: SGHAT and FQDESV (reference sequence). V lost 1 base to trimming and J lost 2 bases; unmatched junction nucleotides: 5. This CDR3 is CASSLGVAGYTDTQYF. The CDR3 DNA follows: TGTGCCAGCAGCTTAGGGGTAGCGGGGTACACAGATACGCAGTATTTT.

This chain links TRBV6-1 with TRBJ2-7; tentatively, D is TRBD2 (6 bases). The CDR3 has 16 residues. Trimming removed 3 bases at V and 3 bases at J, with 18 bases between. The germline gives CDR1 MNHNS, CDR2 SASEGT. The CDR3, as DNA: TGTGCCAGCAGTGACCCCTCGGGGGATCCCTTCTACGAGCAGTACTTC. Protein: CASSDPSGDPFYEQYF.

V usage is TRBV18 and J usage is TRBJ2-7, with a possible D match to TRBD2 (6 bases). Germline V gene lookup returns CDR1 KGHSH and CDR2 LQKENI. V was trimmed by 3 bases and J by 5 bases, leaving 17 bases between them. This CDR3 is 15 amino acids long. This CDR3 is CASSPNPPGGDEQYF. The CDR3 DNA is TGTGCCAGCTCACCTAATCCCCCCGGGGGTGACGAGCAGTACTTC. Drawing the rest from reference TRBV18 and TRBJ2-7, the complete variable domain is NAGVMQNPRHLVRRRGQEARLRCSPMKGHSHVYWYRQLPEEGLKFMVYLQKENIIDESGMPKERFSAEFPKEGPSILRIQQVVRGDSAAYFCASSPNPPGGDEQYFGPGTRLTVT.

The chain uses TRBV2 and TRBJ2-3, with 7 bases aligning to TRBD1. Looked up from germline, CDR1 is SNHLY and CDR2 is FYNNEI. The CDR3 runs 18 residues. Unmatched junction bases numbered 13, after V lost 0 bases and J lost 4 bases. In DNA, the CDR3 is TGTGCCAGCAGTGAAGCGCTAGGACTCCTTCAGGGGGCAGATACGCAGTATTTT. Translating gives CASSEALGLLQGADTQYF.

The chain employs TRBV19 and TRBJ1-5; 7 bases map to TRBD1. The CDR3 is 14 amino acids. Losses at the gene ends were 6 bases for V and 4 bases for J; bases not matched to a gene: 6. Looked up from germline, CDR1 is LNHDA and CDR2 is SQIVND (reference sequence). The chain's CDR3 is CASRPTGPNQPQHF. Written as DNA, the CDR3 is TGTGCCAGTAGACCGACAGGGCCAAATCAGCCCCAGCATTTT. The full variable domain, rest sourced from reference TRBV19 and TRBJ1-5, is DGGITQSPKYLFRKEGQNVTLSCEQNLNHDAMYWYRQDPGQGLRLIYYSQIVNDFQKGDIAEGYSVSREKKESFPLTVTSAQKNPTAFYLCASRPTGPNQPQHFGDGTRLSIL.

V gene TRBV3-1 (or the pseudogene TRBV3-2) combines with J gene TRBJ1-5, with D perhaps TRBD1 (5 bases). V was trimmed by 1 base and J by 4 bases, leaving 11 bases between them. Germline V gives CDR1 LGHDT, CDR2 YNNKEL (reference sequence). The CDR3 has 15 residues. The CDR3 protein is CASSQAREGNQPQHF. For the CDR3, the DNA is TGTGCCAGCAGCCAAGCCAGGGAGGGGAATCAGCCCCAGCATTTT.

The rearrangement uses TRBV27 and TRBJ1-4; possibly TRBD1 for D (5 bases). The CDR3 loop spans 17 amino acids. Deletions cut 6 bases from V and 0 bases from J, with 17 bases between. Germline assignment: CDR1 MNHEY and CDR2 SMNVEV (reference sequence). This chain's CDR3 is CASRKTENPTTNEKLFF. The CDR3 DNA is TGTGCCAGCAGGAAGACAGAAAACCCAACAACTAATGAAAAACTGTTTTTT.

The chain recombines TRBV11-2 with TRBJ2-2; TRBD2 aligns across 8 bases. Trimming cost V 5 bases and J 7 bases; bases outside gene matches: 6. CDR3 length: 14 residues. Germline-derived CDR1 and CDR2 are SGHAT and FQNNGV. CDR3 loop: CASSTLAGLGELFF. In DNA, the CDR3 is TGTGCCAGCAGCACCTTAGCGGGACTCGGGGAGCTGTTTTTT.

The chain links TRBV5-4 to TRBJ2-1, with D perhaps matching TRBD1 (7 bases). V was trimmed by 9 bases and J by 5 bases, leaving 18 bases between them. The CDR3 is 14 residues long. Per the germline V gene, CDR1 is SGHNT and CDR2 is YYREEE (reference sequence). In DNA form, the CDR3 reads TGTGCCATCCAGGGGGGCCTATTTAACAATGAGCAGTTCTTC. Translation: CAIQGGLFNNEQFF. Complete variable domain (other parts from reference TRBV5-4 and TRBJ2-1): ETGVTQSPTHLIKTRGQQVTLRCSSQSGHNTVSWYQQALGQGPQFIFQYYREEENGRGNFPPRFSGLQFPNYSSELNVNALELDDSALYLCAIQGGLFNNEQFFGPGTRLTVL.

CDR3 coding DNA: TGTGCCAGCAGTGACTCGGAGGCCTCCAGGGAAGCTTTCTTT. Translating it yields CASSDSEASREAFF. The chain carries TRBV6-4 and TRBJ1-1, with D unclear. The CDR3 consists of 14 residues. The V gene's germline CDR1 is MRHNA and CDR2 SNTAGT. Trimming removed 0 bases at V and 8 bases at J, with 13 bases between.

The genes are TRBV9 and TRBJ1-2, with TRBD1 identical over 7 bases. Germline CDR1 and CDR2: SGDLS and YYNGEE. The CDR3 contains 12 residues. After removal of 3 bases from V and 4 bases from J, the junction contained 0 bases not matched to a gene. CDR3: CASSAGGYGYTF. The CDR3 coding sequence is TGTGCCAGCAGCGCAGGGGGCTATGGCTACACCTTC.

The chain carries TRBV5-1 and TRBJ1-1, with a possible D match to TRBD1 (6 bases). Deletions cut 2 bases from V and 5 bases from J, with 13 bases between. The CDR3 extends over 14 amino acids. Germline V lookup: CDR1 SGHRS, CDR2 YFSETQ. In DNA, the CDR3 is TGCGCCAGCAGCTTACAGGGAGACGGAACTGAAGCTTTCTTT. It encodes CASSLQGDGTEAFF.

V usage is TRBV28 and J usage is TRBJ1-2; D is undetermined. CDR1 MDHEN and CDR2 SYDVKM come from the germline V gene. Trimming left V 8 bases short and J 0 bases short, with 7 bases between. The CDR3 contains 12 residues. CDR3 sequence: CASATTNYGYTF. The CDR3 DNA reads TGTGCCAGCGCGACAACTAACTATGGCTACACCTTC.

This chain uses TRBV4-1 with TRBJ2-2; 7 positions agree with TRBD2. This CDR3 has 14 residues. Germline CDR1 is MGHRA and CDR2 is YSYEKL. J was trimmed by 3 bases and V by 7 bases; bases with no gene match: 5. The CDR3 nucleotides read TGCGCCAGCAAGGCGGGAGAGGACACCGGGGAGCTGTTTTTT. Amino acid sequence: CASKAGEDTGELFF.

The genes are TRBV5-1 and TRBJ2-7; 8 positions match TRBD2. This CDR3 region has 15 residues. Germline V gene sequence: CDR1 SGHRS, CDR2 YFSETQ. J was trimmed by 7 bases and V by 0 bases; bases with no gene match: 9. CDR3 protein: CASSLVAGLVSEQYF. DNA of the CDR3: TGCGCCAGCAGCTTGGTAGCGGGACTAGTGAGTGAGCAGTACTTC.